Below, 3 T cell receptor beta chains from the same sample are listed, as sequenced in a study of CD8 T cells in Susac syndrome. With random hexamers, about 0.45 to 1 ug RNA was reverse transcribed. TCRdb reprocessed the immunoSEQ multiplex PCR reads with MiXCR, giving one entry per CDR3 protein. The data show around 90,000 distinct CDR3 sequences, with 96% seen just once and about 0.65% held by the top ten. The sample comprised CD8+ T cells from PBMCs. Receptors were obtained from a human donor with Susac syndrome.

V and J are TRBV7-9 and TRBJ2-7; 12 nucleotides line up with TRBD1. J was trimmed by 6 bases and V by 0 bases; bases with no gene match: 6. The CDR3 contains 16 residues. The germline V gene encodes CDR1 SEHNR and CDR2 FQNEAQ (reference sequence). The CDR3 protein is CASSLAPGTGGGEQYF. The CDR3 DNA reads TGTGCCAGCAGCTTAGCTCCCGGGACAGGGGGCGGCGAGCAGTACTTC. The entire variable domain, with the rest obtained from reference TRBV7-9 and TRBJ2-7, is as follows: DTGVSQNPRHKITKRGQNVTFRCDPISEHNRLYWYRQTLGQGPEFLTYFQNEAQLEKSRLLSDRFSAERPKGSFSTLEIQRTEQGDSAMYLCASSLAPGTGGGEQYFGPGTRLTVT.

The CDR3 spells CASSQEEGTGADTQYF. In DNA, the CDR3 is TGTGCCAGCAGCCAAGAAGAGGGGACAGGGGCAGATACGCAGTATTTT. V gene TRBV4-2 combines with J gene TRBJ2-3; 10 bases are shared with TRBD1. The V and J ends lost 0 bases and 4 bases, in that order; junction bases with no gene match: 4. CDR1 LGHNA and CDR2 YNFKEQ come from the germline V gene. The length of the CDR3 is 16 residues.

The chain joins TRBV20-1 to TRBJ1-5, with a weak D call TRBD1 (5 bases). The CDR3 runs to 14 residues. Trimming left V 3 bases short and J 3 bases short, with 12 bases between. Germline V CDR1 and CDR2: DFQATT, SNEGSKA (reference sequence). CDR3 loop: CSARGVATNQPQHF. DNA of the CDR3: TGCAGTGCTAGGGGGGTTGCGACCAATCAGCCCCAGCATTTT.